This TCR beta chain appears in the sequencing data of a study of high-grade serous ovarian cancer treatment subgroups. Broader study findings: Same-patient tumor repertoires overlapped at roughly 0.1 to 0.85; different patients barely overlapped.

Some clones are missing from TCRdb's copy, which holds only in-frame ones; the method was immunoSEQ multiplex PCR. The sample yields roughly 7,600 clones, 60% to 85% seen once. Worth noting for this clone: Antigen: not known.

Tumor samples were taken before definitive surgery or chemotherapy. Germline lookup yields CDR1 SGHTA and CDR2 FQGTGA. Trimming took off 2 bases at V and 4 bases at J, with 11 bases between the two ends. The CDR3 loop spans 15 amino acids. The sequenced sample consisted of tumor tissue. This sequence was found in a human donor with high-grade serous ovarian cancer. The genes are TRBV7-3 and TRBJ2-2; TRBD1 is a possible D gene (5 bases). The CDR3 DNA reads as TGTGCCAGCAGCTTACGCAGGGAAGGCACCGGGGAGCTGTTTTTT. This gives the protein CASSLRREGTGELFF.